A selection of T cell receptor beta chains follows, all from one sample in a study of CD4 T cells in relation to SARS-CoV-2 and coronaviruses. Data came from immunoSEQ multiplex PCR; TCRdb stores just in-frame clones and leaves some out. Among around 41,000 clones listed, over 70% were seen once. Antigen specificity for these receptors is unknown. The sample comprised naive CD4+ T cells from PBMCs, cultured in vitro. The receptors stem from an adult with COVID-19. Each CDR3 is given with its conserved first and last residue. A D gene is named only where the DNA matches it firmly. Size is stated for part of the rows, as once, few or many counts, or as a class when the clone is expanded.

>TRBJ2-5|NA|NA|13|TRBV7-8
TGTGCCAGCAGCTTAGTGATCCAAGAGACCCAGTACTTC
CASSLVIQETQYF
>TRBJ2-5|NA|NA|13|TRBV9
TGTGCCAGCAGCCCAGCTACCAGGGAGACCCAGTACTTC
CASSPATRETQYF
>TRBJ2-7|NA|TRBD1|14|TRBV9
TGTGCCAGCAGCGCCCCGGGACAGTCCTACGAGCAGTACTTC
CASSAPGQSYEQYF
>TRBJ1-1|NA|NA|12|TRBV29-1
TGCAGCGTTGACCCGGGGGAGGAAAGAGCTTTCTTT
CSVDPGEERAFF
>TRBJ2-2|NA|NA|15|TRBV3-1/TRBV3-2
TGTGCCAGCAGAAGGCAAGGAACGAACACCGGGGAGCTGTTTTTT
CASRRQGTNTGELFF
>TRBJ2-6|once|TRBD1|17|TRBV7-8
TGTGCCAGCAGCCCTGGACAGGGCGGGGCTGGGGCCAACGTCCTGACTTTC
CASSPGQGGAGANVLTF
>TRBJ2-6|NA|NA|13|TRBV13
TGTGCCAGCAGCTTTTCTGGGGCCAACGTCCTGACTTTC
CASSFSGANVLTF
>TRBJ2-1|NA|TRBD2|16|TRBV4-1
TGCGCCAGCAGCCAAACCCATACTAGCGGTTACGATGAGCAGTTCTTC
CASSQTHTSGYDEQFF
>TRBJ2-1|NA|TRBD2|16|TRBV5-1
TGCGCCAGCAGCTCCATAGCGGGAGACGGTCGCGATGAGCAGTTCTTC
CASSSIAGDGRDEQFF
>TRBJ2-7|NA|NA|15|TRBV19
TGTGCCAGTTCACCACACGTCACGGGCGCCTACGAGCAGTACTTC
CASSPHVTGAYEQYF
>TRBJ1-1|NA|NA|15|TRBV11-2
TGTGCCAGCATCTGGGGCAGGGCCGCGAACACTGAAGCTTTCTTT
CASIWGRAANTEAFF
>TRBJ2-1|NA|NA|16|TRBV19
TGTGCCAGTAGTAGCCTCTCTAGCGCTTCCTACAATGAGCAGTTCTTC
CASSSLSSASYNEQFF
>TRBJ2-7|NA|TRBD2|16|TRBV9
TGTGCCAGCAGCGTAGCTTCGACTAGCGGGAGTTACGAGCAGTACTTC
CASSVASTSGSYEQYF
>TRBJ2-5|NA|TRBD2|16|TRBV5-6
TGTGCCAGCAGCTCTCTAGCGGGAGGGCCGAGGAAGACCCAGTACTTC
CASSSLAGGPRKTQYF
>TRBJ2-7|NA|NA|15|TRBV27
TGTGCCAGCAGTCATGGGGGGGCCGCTTCCTACGAGCAGTACTTC
CASSHGGAASYEQYF
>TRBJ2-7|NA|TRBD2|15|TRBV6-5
TGTGCCAGCAGTTACGCAGCTGGCGGGAGTTACGAGCAGTACTTC
CASSYAAGGSYEQYF
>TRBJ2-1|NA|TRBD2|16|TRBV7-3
TGTGCCAGCAGCAGGGGCGGGAGCACCACCTACAATGAGCAGTTCTTC
CASSRGGSTTYNEQFF
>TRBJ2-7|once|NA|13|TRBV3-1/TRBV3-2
TGTGCCAGCAGCCGCCGGGGGACCTACGAGCAGTACTTC
CASSRRGTYEQYF
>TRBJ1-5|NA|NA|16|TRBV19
TGTGCCAGTAGTATAGGTGCGCAGGCCCCGCATCAGCCCCAGCATTTT
CASSIGAQAPHQPQHF
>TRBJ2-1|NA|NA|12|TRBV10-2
TGCGCCAGCAGGGACAGTCCCAATGAGCAGTTCTTC
CASRDSPNEQFF
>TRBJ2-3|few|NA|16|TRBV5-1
TGCGCCAGCAGCCCCCGAGACTACTCCGACACAGATACGCAGTATTTT
CASSPRDYSDTDTQYF
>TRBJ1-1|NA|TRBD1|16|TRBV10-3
TGTGCCATCAGGCCCGGGACAGGGTATAGGAACACTGAAGCTTTCTTT
CAIRPGTGYRNTEAFF
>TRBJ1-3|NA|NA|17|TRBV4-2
TGTGCCAGCAGCCAAGAGGGGCTCGGACCTCTTGGAAACACCATATATTTT
CASSQEGLGPLGNTIYF
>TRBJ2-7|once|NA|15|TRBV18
TGTGCCAGCTCACCTTCCCGACAAGTCTCCTACGAGCAGTACTTC
CASSPSRQVSYEQYF
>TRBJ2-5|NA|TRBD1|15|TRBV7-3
TGTGCCAGCAGCTTGGCGGGACAGGGGGAAGAGACCCAGTACTTC
CASSLAGQGEETQYF
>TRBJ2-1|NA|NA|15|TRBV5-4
TGTGCCAGCAGCACCGGACTCAGCTCCTACAATGAGCAGTTCTTC
CASSTGLSSYNEQFF
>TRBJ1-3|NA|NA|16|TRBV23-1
TGCGCCAGCAGTCAGCGGGGGGCAGATACTGGAAACACCATATATTTT
CASSQRGADTGNTIYF
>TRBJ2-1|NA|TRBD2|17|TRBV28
TGTGCCAGCAGCGGACTAGCGGGAGTAACGGTCTACAATGAGCAGTTCTTC
CASSGLAGVTVYNEQFF
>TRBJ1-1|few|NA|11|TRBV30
TGTGCCTGGAGCGCCACAGGGGAAGCTTTCTTT
CAWSATGEAFF
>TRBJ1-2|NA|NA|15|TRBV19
TGTGCCAGTAGTATTAGGAACAGCTTGGCCTATGGCTACACCTTC
CASSIRNSLAYGYTF
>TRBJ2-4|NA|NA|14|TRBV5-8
TGTGCCAGCAGCTTCCAAGCAGCAGTGTCGGGTTTTGGCTTC
CASSFQAAVSGFGF
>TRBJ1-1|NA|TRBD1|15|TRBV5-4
TGTGCCAGCAGCTCAGCCGGGACAGGGAACACTGAAGCTTTCTTT
CASSSAGTGNTEAFF
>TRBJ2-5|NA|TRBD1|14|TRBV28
TGTGCCAGCAGTCCTGGGACAGGGAAGGAGACCCAGTACTTC
CASSPGTGKETQYF
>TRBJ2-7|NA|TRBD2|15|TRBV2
TGTGCCAGCAGTGAATCCCGGGGGGGCTCCAACGAGCAGTACTTC
CASSESRGGSNEQYF
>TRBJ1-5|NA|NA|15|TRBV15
TGTGCCACCAGCAGAGATGTGACGGTTTTTCAGCCCCAGCATTTT
CATSRDVTVFQPQHF
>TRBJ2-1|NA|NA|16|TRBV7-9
TGTGCCAGCAGCTCCTCGGACCCCGAATCCTACAATGAGCAGTTCTTC
CASSSSDPESYNEQFF
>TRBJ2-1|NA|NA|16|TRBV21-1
TGTGCCAGCAGCATTGTTACGCAACCGGGTGAGGATGAGCAGTTCTTC
CASSIVTQPGEDEQFF
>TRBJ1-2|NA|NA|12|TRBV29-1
TGCAGCGTCCGGCGGGGACCACATGGCTACACCTTC
CSVRRGPHGYTF
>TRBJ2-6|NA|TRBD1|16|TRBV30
TGTGCCTGGGATGAGGGACAGGGATCTGGGGCCAACGTCCTGACTTTC
CAWDEGQGSGANVLTF
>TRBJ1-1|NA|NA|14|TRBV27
TGTGCCAGCAGCGAAAGAGGTTCTTTCCCTGAAGCTTTCTTT
CASSERGSFPEAFF
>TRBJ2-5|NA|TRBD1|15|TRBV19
TGTGCCAGTAGGCCCACAGGGGGTGTCCCGGAGACCCAGTACTTC
CASRPTGGVPETQYF
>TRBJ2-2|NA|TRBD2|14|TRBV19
TGTGCCAGTATGCGGGAGTTACACACCGGGGAGCTGTTTTTT
CASMRELHTGELFF
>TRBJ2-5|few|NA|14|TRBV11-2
TGTGCCAGCAAAGATAGACTGGAGATTGAGACCCAGTACTTC
CASKDRLEIETQYF
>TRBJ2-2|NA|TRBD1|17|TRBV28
TGTGCCAGCAGTTTACTCACCGGGACAGGGATAACCCGGGAGCTGTTTTTT
CASSLLTGTGITRELFF
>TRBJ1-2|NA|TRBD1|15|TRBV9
TGTGCCAGCAGCCCCAGGGACAGCATTTTCTATGGCTACACCTTC
CASSPRDSIFYGYTF
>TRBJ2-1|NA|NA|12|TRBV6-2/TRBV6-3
TGTGCCAGCAGCCCGTACGTCAATGAGCAGTTCTTC
CASSPYVNEQFF
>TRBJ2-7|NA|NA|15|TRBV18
TGTGCCAGCTCACCCTCGGACGGGGTTGGGCACGAGCAGTACTTC
CASSPSDGVGHEQYF
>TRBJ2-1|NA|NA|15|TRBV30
TGTGCCTGGAGTGTAGGTGGGAGCTCCTACAATGAGCAGTTCTTC
CAWSVGGSSYNEQFF
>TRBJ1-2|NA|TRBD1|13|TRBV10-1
TGCGCCAGCAGCGCCGGGACAGGGGGTGGCTACACCTTC
CASSAGTGGGYTF
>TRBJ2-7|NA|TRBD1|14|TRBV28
TGTGCCAGCAGTTTAGACAGGGGCAGGGACGAGCAGTACTTC
CASSLDRGRDEQYF
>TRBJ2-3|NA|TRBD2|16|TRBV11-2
TGTGCCAGCAGCTTCCCAGCGGGAGGTGGTACAGATACGCAGTATTTT
CASSFPAGGGTDTQYF
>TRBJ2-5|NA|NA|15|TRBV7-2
TGTGCCAGCAGCTTATACGGCGGGCTAGGGGAGACCCAGTACTTC
CASSLYGGLGETQYF
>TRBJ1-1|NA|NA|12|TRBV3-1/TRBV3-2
TGTGCCAGCAGCGGGTCGAACACTGAAGCTTTCTTT
CASSGSNTEAFF
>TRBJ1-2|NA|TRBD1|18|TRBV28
TGTGCCAGCAAGCTATCCGGGACAGGGGGCCCCGGGGCCTATGGCTACACCTTC
CASKLSGTGGPGAYGYTF
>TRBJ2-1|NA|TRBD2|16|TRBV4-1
TGCGCCAGCAGCCAAGAAATAGCGGGGGGTTACAATGAGCAGTTCTTC
CASSQEIAGGYNEQFF
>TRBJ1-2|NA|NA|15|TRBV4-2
TGTGCCAGCAGCCAAGATATGGGGATCCCCTATGGCTACACCTTC
CASSQDMGIPYGYTF